The 10 T cell receptor beta chains listed next were all sequenced from one sample in a study of blood T cells in healthy people across ages. Using a J-beta primer mix together with a sample-barcoded 5' primer, a second PCR was run for roughly 6 to 11 cycles. Via MiXCR, TCRdb re-called the 5' RACE reads, giving one row per CDR3 protein. The data contain around 1,500,000 distinct CDR3 sequences, 35% to 45% of them singletons. The sequenced material came from blood. Receptor source: a woman aged 18-35 years in good health.

V usage is TRBV12-3 or TRBV12-4 and J usage is TRBJ2-7, with 7 bases aligning to TRBD2. CDR3 length equals 15 residues. The V and J ends lost 5 bases and 7 bases, in that order; junction bases with no gene match: 14. CDR3 nucleotides: TGTGCCAGCAGTCGAGGCGGGGGTGGGATCAATGAGCAGTACTTC. Translating gives CASSRGGGGINEQYF.

The chain joins TRBV24-1 to TRBJ2-1; D might be TRBD1 (6 bases). Trimming took off 10 bases at V and 0 bases at J, with 24 bases between the two ends. From germline, CDR1 is KGHDR and CDR2 SFDVKD. The CDR3 contains 18 residues. CDR3 loop: CATSSPGVSISSYNEQFF. The DNA of the CDR3 is TGTGCCACGAGCAGTCCAGGGGTTTCTATCAGCTCCTACAATGAGCAGTTCTTC.

This clonotype was seen a handful of times. The chain recombines TRBV7-2 with TRBJ1-1; no definite D call. V lost 1 base and J lost 5, with 5 bases in between. This CDR3 is built from 12 residues. Germline CDR1 is SGHTA and CDR2 is FQGNSA. CDR3 in DNA: TGTGCCAGCAGCTTAGAAGAGACTGAAGCTTTCTTT. Encoded protein: CASSLEETEAFF.

This rearrangement joins TRBV4-2 to TRBJ1-1; no definite D call. Germline V CDR1 and CDR2: LGHNA, YNFKEQ. V lost 4 bases, J lost 0 bases, and 15 bases lay in between. This CDR3 has 16 amino acids. CDR3 sequence (DNA): TGTGCCAGCAGCCCATATGACGGGGTGGTGAACACTGAAGCTTTCTTT. This encodes CASSPYDGVVNTEAFF.

V gene TRBV9 combines with J gene TRBJ2-7; D not certain. The CDR3 length is 14 residues. Germline values: CDR1 SGDLS, CDR2 YYNGEE. V dropped 0 bases and J dropped 1 base, with 8 bases sitting between them. CDR3 DNA sequence: TGTGCCAGCAGCGTAGGGGTTGCTTCCTACGAGCAGTACTTC. Translating it yields CASSVGVASYEQYF.

Comments on this clonotype: Compared with germline, one end of the junction differs, possibly owing to a read error. The V and J genes are TRBV24-1 and TRBJ2-3; D tentatively fits TRBD1 or TRBD2 (5 bases each). The CDR3 sequence is 11 residues long. Germline V gene data show CDR1 as KGHDR and CDR2 as SFDVKD. The CDR3: CATRGVDTQDF. Here the CDR3 DNA reads TGTGCCACCAGGGGGGTGGATACGCAGGATTTT.

The sample holds a few counts of this clonotype. This sequence joins TRBV27 and TRBJ2-5; the match to TRBD2 covers 7 bases. V lost 8 bases, J lost 11 bases, and 17 bases stayed unmatched. CDR1 is MNHEY and CDR2 is SMNVEV in the germline V gene (reference sequence). CDR3 length: 14 amino acids. CDR3 in DNA: TGTGCCAGCGGGGGGGGGGATTCCTACAATGAGCAGTACTTC. It translates to CASGGGDSYNEQYF.

This chain links TRBV27 with TRBJ1-5, with a weak D call TRBD1 (6 bases). The germline gives CDR1 MNHEY, CDR2 SMNVEV (reference sequence). This CDR3 has 16 residues. V lost 2 bases to trimming and J lost 4 bases, with 15 bases between them. The CDR3: CASSLKDRIVNQPQHF. Here the CDR3 DNA reads TGTGCCAGCAGTTTAAAAGACAGGATTGTGAATCAGCCCCAGCATTTT.

This clonotype was counted only a few times. V is TRBV10-3 and J is TRBJ2-7; D gene unclear. The CDR3 length is 12 residues. Germline V gene data show CDR1 as ENHRY and CDR2 as SYGVKD. V dropped 1 base and J dropped 6 bases, with 7 bases sitting between them. The CDR3 DNA follows: TGTGCCATCAGTGAGTTAGGAGTCGAGCAGTACTTC. Translating gives CAISELGVEQYF.

Of note for this clonotype: The CDR3 carries no conserved terminal phenylalanine or tryptophan, so it likely arises from a read error. The CDR3 DNA is TGCGCCAGCAGCCAAGGTGACAGGAATTCCGAGCAGTACTCC. Translating it yields CASSQGDRNSEQYS. The gene calls are TRBV4-1 and TRBJ2-7; D is possibly TRBD1 (6 bases). Germline V gives CDR1 MGHRA, CDR2 YSYEKL. Trimming stripped 1 base from V and 6 bases from J, with 13 bases between. The CDR3 length is 14 residues.